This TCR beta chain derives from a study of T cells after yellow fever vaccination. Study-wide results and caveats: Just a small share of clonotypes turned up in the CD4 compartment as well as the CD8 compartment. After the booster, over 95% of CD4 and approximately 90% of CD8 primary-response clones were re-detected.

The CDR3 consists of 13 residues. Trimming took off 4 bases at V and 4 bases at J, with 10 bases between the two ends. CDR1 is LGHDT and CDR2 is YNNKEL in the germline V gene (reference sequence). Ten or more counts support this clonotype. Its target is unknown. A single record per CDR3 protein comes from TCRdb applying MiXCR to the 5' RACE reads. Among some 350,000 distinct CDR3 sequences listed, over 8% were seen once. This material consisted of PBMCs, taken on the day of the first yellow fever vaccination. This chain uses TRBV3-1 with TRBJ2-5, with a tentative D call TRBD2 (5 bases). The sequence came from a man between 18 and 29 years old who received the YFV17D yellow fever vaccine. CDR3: CASSREGGETQYF. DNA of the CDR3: TGTGCCAGCAGCCGCGAGGGCGGAGAGACCCAGTACTTC.